This T cell receptor (beta chain) was captured in a study of blood T cells in healthy people across ages. This CDR3 spans 13 amino acids. Germline values: CDR1 SGHAT, CDR2 FQNNGV. J lost 7 bases, V lost 6 bases, and 5 bases had no gene match. Primers used in a second PCR of about 6 to 11 cycles were a sample-barcoded 5' primer and a J-beta primer mix. TCRdb re-called the 5' RACE reads through MiXCR, storing one row per CDR3 protein. The top ten hold 18% of the sample, which has 1 million or so distinct CDR3 sequences, 45% seen once. Material for sequencing was blood. The TCR comes from a woman aged 60-75 years in good health. V is TRBV11-2 and J is TRBJ2-1, with 8 bases fitting TRBD2. CDR3 region: CASSGTSWNEQFF. The CDR3 DNA reads as TGTGCCAGCAGTGGGACTAGTTGGAATGAGCAGTTCTTC.